The source of this TCR beta chain is a study of patients and donors after allogeneic stem cell transplantation. TCRdb analysed the RT-PCR reads with MiXCR anew, one entry per CDR3 protein. The sample lists 150,000 to 200,000 distinct CDR3 sequences, around 28% occurring once. This clonotype was seen repeatedly, ten times or more. This CDR3 contains 12 residues. V was cut by 4 bases and J by 8 bases, with 14 bases left in between. Germline V gives CDR1 SQVTM, CDR2 ANQGSEA. Material for sequencing was blood, either unsorted or a sorted T cell fraction (not recorded which). The source of this sequence is a human donor who was either an allogeneic HSCT recipient or a stem cell or donor lymphocyte infusion donor (not recorded which). It is not recorded whose cells these are; they may come from a transplant donor. This chain links TRBV29-1 with TRBJ1-1, with D perhaps TRBD1 (6 bases). CDR3 sequence: CSVVTRTDEAFF. As DNA, the CDR3 is TGCAGCGTTGTGACCCGGACAGACGAAGCTTTCTTT.